Described below is a single T cell receptor beta chain sequence and its context. Its specificity is unknown. Other DNA sequences in this specimen translate into the identical CDR3. The source of the sample is a study of shared clonotypes between healthy human individuals. At the level of the study: The study used three CD4 naive, three CD4 memory, two CD8 naive and one CD8 memory plate per donor. Study-wide results and caveats: When naive CD4 clonotypes were compared across a few donors, 4% to 6.5% were shared.

Only CD45RO-negative cells positively selected for CCR7 counted as naive CD8 cells, so terminally differentiated effector memory CD45RA+ cells were excluded. Study donors comprised healthy, HIV-negative adults devoid of recent acute infection or vaccination. The CDR3 is 13 amino acids. V lost 0 bases, J lost 0 bases, and 3 bases lay in between. Germline V gene sequence: CDR1 MNHEY, CDR2 SVGAGI. Method: immunoSEQ multiplex PCR; TCRdb's copy keeps in-frame clones and lacks some. Among 2 million to 2.5 million clones listed, under 95% were seen once. Material: naive CD8+ T cells from PBMCs. This sequence was found in a man between 18 and 35 years old in good health. Some clones in this sample may be carry-over from other donors' samples. The J gene is TRBJ2-7, the V gene TRBV6-5; no firm D call. In DNA form, the CDR3 reads TGTGCCAGCAGTTACTCGACCTCCTACGAGCAGTACTTC. Residues: CASSYSTSYEQYF.